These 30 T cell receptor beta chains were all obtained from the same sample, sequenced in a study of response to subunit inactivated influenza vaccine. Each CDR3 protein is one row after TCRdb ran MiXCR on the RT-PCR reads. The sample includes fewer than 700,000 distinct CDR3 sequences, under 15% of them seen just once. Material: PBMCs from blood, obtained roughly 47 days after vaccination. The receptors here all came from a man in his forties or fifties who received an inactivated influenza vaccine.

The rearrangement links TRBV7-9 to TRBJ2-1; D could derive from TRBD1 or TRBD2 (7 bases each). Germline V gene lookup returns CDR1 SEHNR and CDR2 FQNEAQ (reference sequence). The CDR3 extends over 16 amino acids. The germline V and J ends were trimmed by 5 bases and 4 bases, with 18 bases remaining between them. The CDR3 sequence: CASSRGEGQPYNEQFF. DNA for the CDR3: TGTGCCAGCAGCCGCGGGGAGGGACAGCCTTACAATGAGCAGTTCTTC.

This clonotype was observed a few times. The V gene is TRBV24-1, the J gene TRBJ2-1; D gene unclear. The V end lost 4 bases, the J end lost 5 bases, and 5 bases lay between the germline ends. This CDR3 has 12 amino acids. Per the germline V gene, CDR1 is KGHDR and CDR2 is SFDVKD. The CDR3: CATSEVDNEQFF. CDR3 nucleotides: TGTGCCACCAGTGAAGTGGACAATGAGCAGTTCTTC.

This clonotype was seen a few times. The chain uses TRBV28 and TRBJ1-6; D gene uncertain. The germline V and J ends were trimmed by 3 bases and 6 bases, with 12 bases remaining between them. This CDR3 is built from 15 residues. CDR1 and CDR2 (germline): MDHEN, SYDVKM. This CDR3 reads CASSLHPATNSPLHF. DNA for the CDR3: TGTGCCAGCAGTTTGCACCCCGCTACTAATTCACCCCTCCACTTT.

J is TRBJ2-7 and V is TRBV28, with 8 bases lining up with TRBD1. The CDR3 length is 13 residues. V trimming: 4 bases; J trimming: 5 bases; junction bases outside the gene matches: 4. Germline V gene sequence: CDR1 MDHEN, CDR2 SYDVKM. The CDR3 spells CASSWTGPDEQYF. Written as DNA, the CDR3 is TGTGCCAGCAGTTGGACAGGGCCGGACGAGCAGTACTTC.

CDR3 sequence reads: CASSYSISTRAETQYF. As DNA, the CDR3 is TGTGCCAGCAGTTACTCGATTTCAACCAGGGCAGAGACCCAGTACTTC. The genes are TRBV6-5 and TRBJ2-5, with D perhaps matching TRBD1 (5 bases). The CDR3 totals 16 residues. V shed 0 bases and J shed 4 bases, with 15 bases lying between them. Germline-derived CDR1 and CDR2 are MNHEY and SVGAGI.

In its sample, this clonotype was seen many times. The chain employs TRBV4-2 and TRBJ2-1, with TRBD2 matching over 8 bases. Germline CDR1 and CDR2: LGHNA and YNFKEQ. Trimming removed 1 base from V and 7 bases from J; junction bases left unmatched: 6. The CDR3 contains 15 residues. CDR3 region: CASSQGAGGRNEQFF. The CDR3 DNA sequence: TGTGCCAGCAGCCAAGGTGCGGGAGGTCGAAATGAGCAGTTCTTC.

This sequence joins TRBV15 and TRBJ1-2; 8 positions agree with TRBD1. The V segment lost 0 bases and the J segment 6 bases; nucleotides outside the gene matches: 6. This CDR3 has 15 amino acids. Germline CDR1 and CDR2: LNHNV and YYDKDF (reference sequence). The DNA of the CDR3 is TGTGCCACCAGCAGAGATCCCGGACAGGGAAATGGCTACACCTTC. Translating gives CATSRDPGQGNGYTF.

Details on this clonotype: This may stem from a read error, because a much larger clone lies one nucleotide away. The chain's CDR3 is CASTLDAPGDTQYF. DNA for the CDR3: TGCGCCAGCACCTTGGACGCGCCGGGTGATACGCAGTATTTT. The rearrangement links TRBV5-1 to TRBJ2-3; D gene uncertain. Germline-derived CDR1 and CDR2 are SGHRS and YFSETQ. The CDR3 sequence is 14 residues long.

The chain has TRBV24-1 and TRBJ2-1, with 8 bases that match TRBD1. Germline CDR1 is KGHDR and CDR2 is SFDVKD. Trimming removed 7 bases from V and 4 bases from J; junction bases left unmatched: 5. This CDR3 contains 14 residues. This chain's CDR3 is CATRSTGGYNEQFF. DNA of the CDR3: TGTGCCACCAGGTCCACAGGGGGTTACAATGAGCAGTTCTTC.

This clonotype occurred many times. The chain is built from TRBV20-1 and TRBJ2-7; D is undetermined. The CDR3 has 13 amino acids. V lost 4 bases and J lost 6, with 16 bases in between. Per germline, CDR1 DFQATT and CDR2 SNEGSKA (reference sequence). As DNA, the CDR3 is TGCAGTGCTAAGGAGCTCTCACCCGCCGAGCAGTACTTC. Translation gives CSAKELSPAEQYF.

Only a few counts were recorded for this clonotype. CDR3: CASSANPGLAGRSYNEQFF. The CDR3 DNA sequence: TGTGCCAGCAGCGCGAATCCGGGACTAGCGGGACGCTCCTACAATGAGCAGTTCTTC. This chain connects TRBV4-2 to TRBJ2-1, with TRBD2 matching 13 bases. With 5 bases clipped from V and 0 bases from J, the junction kept 10 bases outside the gene matches. The germline V gene encodes CDR1 LGHNA and CDR2 YNFKEQ. The CDR3 runs 19 residues.

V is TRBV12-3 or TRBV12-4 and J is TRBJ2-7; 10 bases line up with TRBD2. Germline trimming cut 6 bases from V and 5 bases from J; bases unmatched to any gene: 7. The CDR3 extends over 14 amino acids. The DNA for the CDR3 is TGTGCCAGCAGCAAGCGGGAGGGTCGGGACGAGCAGTACTTC. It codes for CASSKREGRDEQYF.

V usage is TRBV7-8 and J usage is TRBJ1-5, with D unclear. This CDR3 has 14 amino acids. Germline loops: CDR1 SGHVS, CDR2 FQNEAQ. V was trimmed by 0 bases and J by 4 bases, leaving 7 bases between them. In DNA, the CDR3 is TGTGCCAGCAGCTTAGCGACGGGAAATCAGCCCCAGCATTTT. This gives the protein CASSLATGNQPQHF.

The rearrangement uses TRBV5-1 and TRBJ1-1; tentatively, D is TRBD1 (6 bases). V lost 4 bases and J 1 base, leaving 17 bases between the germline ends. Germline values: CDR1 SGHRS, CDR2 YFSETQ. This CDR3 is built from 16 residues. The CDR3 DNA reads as TGCGCCAGCAGCGGAAGAACCGGGACACGGAACACTGAAGCTTTCTTT. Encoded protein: CASSGRTGTRNTEAFF. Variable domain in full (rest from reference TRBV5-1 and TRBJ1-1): KAGVTQTPRYLIKTRGQQVTLSCSPISGHRSVSWYQQTPGQGLQFLFEYFSETQRNKGNFPGRFSGRQFSNSRSEMNVSTLELGDSALYLCASSGRTGTRNTEAFFGQGTRLTVV.

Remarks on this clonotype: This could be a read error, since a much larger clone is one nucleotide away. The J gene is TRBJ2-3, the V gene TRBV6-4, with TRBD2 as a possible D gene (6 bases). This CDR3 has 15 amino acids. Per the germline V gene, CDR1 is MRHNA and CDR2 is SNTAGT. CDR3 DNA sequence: TGTGCCGGCAGTGACTCAGCGGGCGGCGGGGATACGCAGTATTTT. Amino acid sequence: CAGSDSAGGGDTQYF.

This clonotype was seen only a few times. As DNA, the CDR3 is TGTGCCAGCAGTTACTCTCGAGGTGGGACTAGCGGGTACTTC. It codes for CASSYSRGGTSGYF. This chain joins TRBV6-2 or TRBV6-3 and TRBJ2-5; 11 nucleotides match TRBD2. CDR1 is MNHEY, CDR2 SVGEGT, per germline. The V and J ends lost 0 bases and 13 bases, in that order; junction bases with no gene match: 7. This CDR3 is 14 amino acids long.

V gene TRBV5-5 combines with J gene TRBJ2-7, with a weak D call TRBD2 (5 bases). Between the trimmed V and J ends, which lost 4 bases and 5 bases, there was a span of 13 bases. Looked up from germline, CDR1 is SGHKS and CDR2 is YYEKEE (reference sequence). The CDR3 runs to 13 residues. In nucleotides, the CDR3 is TGTGCCAGCAGCCGGGTGGAGGTCCACGAGCAGTACTTC. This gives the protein CASSRVEVHEQYF.

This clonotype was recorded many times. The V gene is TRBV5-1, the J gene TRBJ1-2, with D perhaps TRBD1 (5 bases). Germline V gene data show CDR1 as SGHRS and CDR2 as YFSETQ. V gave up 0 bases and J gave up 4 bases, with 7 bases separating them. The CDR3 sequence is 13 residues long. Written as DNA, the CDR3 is TGCGCCAGCAGCTTGGAGCAGGGCTATGGCTACACCTTC. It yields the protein CASSLEQGYGYTF. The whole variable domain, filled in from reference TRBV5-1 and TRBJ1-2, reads KAGVTQTPRYLIKTRGQQVTLSCSPISGHRSVSWYQQTPGQGLQFLFEYFSETQRNKGNFPGRFSGRQFSNSRSEMNVSTLELGDSALYLCASSLEQGYGYTFGSGTRLTVV.

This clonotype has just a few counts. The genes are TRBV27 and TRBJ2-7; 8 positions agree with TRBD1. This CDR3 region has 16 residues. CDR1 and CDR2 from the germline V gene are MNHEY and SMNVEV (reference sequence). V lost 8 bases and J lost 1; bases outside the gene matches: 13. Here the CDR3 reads CASRTIRGPTSYEQYF. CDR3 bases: TGTGCCAGCCGAACAATCAGGGGGCCGACGTCCTACGAGCAGTACTTC.

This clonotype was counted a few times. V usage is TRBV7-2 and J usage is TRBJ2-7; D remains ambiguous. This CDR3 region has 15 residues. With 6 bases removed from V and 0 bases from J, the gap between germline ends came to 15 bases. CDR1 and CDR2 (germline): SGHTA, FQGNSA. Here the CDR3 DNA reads TGTGCCAGCAGTGATGGACGGATCCTCTCCTACGAGCAGTACTTC. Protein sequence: CASSDGRILSYEQYF.

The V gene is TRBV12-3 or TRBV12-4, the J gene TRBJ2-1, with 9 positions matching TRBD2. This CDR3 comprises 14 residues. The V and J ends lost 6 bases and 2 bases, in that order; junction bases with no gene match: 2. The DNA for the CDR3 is TGTGCCAGCAGCGGACTAGCGACCTACAATGAGCAGTTCTTC. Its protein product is CASSGLATYNEQFF.

Here the CDR3 reads CASSRQVLEPQHF. Here the CDR3 DNA reads TGTGCCAGCAGTAGACAGGTTTTGGAGCCCCAGCATTTT. The V gene is TRBV28, the J gene TRBJ1-5; D might be TRBD1 (6 bases). The CDR3 length is 13 residues. The germline gives CDR1 MDHEN, CDR2 SYDVKM. Deletions cut 5 bases from V and 8 bases from J, with 13 bases between.

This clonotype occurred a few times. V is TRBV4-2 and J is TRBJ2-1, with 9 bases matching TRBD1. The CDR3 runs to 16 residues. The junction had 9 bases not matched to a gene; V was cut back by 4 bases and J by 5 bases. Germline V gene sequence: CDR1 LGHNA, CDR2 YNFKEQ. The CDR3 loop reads CASSPTGQGIDNEQFF. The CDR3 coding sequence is TGTGCCAGCAGCCCTACAGGACAGGGGATCGACAATGAGCAGTTCTTC.

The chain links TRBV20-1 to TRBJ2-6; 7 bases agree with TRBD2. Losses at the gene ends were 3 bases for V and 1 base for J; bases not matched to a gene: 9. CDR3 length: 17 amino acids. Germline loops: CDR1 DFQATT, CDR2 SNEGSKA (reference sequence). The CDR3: CSASSTREGSGANVLTF. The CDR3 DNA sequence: TGCAGTGCTAGTTCCACCAGGGAGGGGTCTGGGGCCAACGTCCTGACTTTC.

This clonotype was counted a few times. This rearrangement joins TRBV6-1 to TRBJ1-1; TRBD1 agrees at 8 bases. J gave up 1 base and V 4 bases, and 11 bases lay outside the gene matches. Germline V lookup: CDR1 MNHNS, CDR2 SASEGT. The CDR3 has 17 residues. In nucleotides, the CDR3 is TGTGCCAGCAGTGGAAAAGGGACAGGTTTGAAGAACACTGAAGCTTTCTTT. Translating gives CASSGKGTGLKNTEAFF.

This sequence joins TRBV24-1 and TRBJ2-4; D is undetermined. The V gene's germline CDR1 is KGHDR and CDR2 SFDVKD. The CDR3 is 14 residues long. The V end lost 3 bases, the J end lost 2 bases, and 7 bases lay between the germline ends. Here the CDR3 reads CATSDKNSKNIQYF. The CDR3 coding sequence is TGTGCCACCAGTGATAAGAACTCCAAAAACATTCAGTACTTC.

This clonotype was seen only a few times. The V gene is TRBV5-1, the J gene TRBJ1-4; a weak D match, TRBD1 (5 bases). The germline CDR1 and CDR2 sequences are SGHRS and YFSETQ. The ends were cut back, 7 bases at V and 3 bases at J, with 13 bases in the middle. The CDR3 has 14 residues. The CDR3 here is CASRAGPSNEKLFF. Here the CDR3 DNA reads TGCGCCAGCCGGGCAGGGCCATCTAATGAAAAACTGTTTTTT.

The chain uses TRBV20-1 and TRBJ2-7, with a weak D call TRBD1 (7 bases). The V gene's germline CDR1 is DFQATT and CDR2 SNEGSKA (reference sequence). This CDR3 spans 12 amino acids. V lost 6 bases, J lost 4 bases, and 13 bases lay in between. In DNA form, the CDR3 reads TGCAGTGCAGGGGCAGGGGGGTACGAGCAGTACTTC. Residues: CSAGAGGYEQYF.

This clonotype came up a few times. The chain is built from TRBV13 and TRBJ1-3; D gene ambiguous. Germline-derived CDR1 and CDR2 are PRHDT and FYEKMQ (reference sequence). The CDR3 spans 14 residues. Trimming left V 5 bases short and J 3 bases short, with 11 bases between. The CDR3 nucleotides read TGTGCCAGCAGCCTACAACGTCTTGGAAACACCATATATTTT. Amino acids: CASSLQRLGNTIYF.

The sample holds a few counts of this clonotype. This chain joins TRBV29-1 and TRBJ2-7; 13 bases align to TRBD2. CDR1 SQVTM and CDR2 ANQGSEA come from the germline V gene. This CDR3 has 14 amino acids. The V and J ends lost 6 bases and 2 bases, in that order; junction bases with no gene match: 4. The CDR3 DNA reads TGCAGCGTCGTCGGACTAGCGGGGGCCTACGAGCAGTACTTC. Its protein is CSVVGLAGAYEQYF.